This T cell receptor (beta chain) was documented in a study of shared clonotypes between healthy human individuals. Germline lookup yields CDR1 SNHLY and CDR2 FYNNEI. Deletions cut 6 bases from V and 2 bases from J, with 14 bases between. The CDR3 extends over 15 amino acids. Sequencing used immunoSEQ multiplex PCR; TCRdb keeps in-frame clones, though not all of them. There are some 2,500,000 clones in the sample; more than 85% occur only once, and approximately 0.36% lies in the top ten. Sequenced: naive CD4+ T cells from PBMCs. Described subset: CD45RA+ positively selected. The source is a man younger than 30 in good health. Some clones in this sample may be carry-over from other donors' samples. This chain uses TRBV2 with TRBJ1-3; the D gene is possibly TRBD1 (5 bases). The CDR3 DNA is TGTGCCAGCAGCCCTATGGGGGACGCTGGAAACACCATATATTTT. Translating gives CASSPMGDAGNTIYF. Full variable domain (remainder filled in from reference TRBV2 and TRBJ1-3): EPEVTQTPSHQVTQMGQEVILRCVPISNHLYFYWYRQILGQKVEFLVSFYNNEISEKSEIFDDQFSVERPDGSNFTLKIRSTKLEDSAMYFCASSPMGDAGNTIYFGEGSWLTVV.